The 5 T cell receptor beta chains below were found in one sample sequenced in a study of shared clonotypes between healthy human individuals (dated by TCRdb to about 2020). The library was produced with the immunoSEQ multiplex PCR assay. The table was pulled from immuneACCESS by TCRdb, which kept in-frame rearrangements only. Such tables lose some clones; where checked, under half of the loss comes from unresolved V genes, and the rest has no known cause. The sample table contains about 2 million clones; only one count was recorded for about 95% of them. 1% to 1.3% of the sample goes to the ten largest clones. CD8 naive samples were obtained by positive selection for CCR7 among CD45RO-negative cells, yielding a CD45RA+CCR7+ population from which TemRA cells were excluded. The sample was naive CD8+ T cells sorted from blood. The cell subset or site label for this specimen denotes: CD45RA+CCR7+. Every receptor here comes from a man aged 18 to 30 in good health.

The genes are TRBV4-1 and TRBJ2-7; TRBD1 matches at 8 bases. Germline CDR1 reads MGHRA; CDR2 reads YSYEKL. J was trimmed by 2 bases and V by 2 bases; bases with no gene match: 8. The CDR3 runs 16 residues. CDR3 DNA sequence: TGCGCCAGCAGCCAACCAGAGACAGGGGCAGCCTACGAGCAGTACTTC. This translates into CASSQPETGAAYEQYF.

The chain is built from TRBV5-6 and TRBJ2-2; D is undetermined. Germline lookup yields CDR1 SGHDT and CDR2 YYEEEE. The CDR3 is made up of 13 amino acids. V dropped 1 base and J dropped 6 bases, with 7 bases sitting between them. The CDR3 nucleotides are TGTGCCAGCAGCTTGTTTGGAGCCGGGGAGCTGTTTTTT. Protein sequence: CASSLFGAGELFF.

The chain carries TRBV11-2 and TRBJ2-1, with 14 bases identical to TRBD2. With 5 bases clipped from V and 0 bases from J, the junction kept 9 bases outside the gene matches. This CDR3 has 19 residues. Germline loops: CDR1 SGHAT, CDR2 FQNNGV. CDR3: CASSPEGLAGASSYNEQFF. For the CDR3, the DNA is TGTGCCAGCAGCCCCGAGGGACTAGCGGGAGCGTCCTCCTACAATGAGCAGTTCTTC.

The rearrangement joins TRBV7-9 to TRBJ2-2; D call uncertain. The CDR3 runs 14 residues. The V gene lost 1 base and the J gene lost 3 bases, with 6 bases spanning the gap. Germline CDR1 is SEHNR and CDR2 is FQNEAQ (reference sequence). The CDR3 is CASSLGEYTGELFF. The CDR3 coding sequence is TGTGCCAGCAGCTTAGGCGAGTACACCGGGGAGCTGTTTTTT.

The rearrangement uses TRBV7-9 and TRBJ2-2; the D call may be TRBD1 or TRBD2 (5 bases each). The CDR3 runs to 14 residues. The germline V gene has CDR1 SEHNR and CDR2 FQNEAQ (reference sequence). The V gene lost 1 base and the J gene lost 6 bases, with 9 bases spanning the gap. The CDR3 DNA reads as TGTGCCAGCAGCTTAGTTCTGGGACCCGGGGAGCTGTTTTTT. This translates into CASSLVLGPGELFF.